This T cell receptor (beta chain) is from a study of CD8 T cells in ankylosing spondylitis. Study-level points and caveats: Among TCR beta sequences, a motif of eight or nine highly homologous variants appeared characteristic of ankylosing spondylitis blood. In ankylosing spondylitis patients, matched synovial fluid reportedly showed significant enrichment of disease-linked clones.

V was clipped by 3 bases and J by 5 bases; unmatched bases: 3. There are 15 residues in the CDR3. CDR1 and CDR2 from the germline V gene are KGHDR and SFDVKD. In its sample, this clonotype was seen many times. Its cognate antigen is unknown. TCRdb re-derived calls from the 5' RACE reads in MiXCR, one entry per CDR3 protein. The sample yields fewer than 350,000 distinct CDR3 sequences, roughly 12% seen once. Sequencing was performed on blood, either unsorted or a sorted T cell fraction (not recorded which). The TCR was taken from a female donor with ankylosing spondylitis or in good health (not recorded which). The chain uses TRBV24-1 and TRBJ2-3; 11 bases line up with TRBD2. In DNA, the CDR3 is TGTGCCACCAGTGATCCAGGACTAGCGGGAGATACGCAGTATTTT. Residues: CATSDPGLAGDTQYF.